This is a list of T cell receptor beta chains from one sample in a study of CD8+ T cells in alopecia areata. Repertoires were generated with immunoSEQ multiplex PCR, while TCRdb's copy carries only in-frame clones and drops some. The data hold around 190,000 clones, with 60% observed a single time. The specimen comprised CD4+ T cells sorted from blood, sampled at week 24, from a patient treated with tofacitinib. These TCRs come from a human donor with alopecia areata. The CDR3 runs from the conserved cysteine through the conserved F or W. Each record gives: CDR3 length, clone size, J gene, V gene, D gene, CDR3 protein, CDR3 DNA. A D gene is named only where the DNA matches it firmly. For some rows the clone size is stated as once, few or many, or as a class when expanded; others skip it.

len: 12
abundance: many
j_gene: TRBJ2-3
v_gene: TRBV10-3
d_gene: .
CDR3aa: CAISEAADTQYF
CDR3nt: TGTGCCATCAGTGAGGCCGCAGATACGCAGTATTTT

len: 12
abundance: few
j_gene: TRBJ1-5
v_gene: TRBV7-9
d_gene: .
CDR3aa: CASSTWEGAQHF
CDR3nt: TGTGCCAGCAGCACCTGGGAGGGTGCCCAGCATTTT

len: 13
abundance: .
j_gene: TRBJ1-5
v_gene: TRBV30
d_gene: .
CDR3aa: CAWSGDLNQPQHF
CDR3nt: TGTGCCTGGAGCGGGGACCTAAATCAGCCCCAGCATTTT

len: 15
abundance: .
j_gene: TRBJ2-3
v_gene: TRBV10-3
d_gene: TRBD1
CDR3aa: CAISARGPPTDTQYF
CDR3nt: TGTGCCATCAGTGCGAGGGGGCCGCCCACAGATACGCAGTATTTT

len: 15
abundance: once
j_gene: TRBJ1-5
v_gene: TRBV5-6
d_gene: .
CDR3aa: CASSLGSSGAQPQHF
CDR3nt: TGTGCCAGCAGCTTGGGGTCCTCAGGGGCCCAGCCCCAGCATTTT

len: 16
abundance: .
j_gene: TRBJ2-1
v_gene: TRBV2
d_gene: TRBD2
CDR3aa: CASGKGASGGKNEQFF
CDR3nt: TGTGCCAGCGGCAAAGGTGCTAGCGGGGGGAAGAATGAGCAGTTCTTC

len: 16
abundance: few
j_gene: TRBJ1-6
v_gene: TRBV9
d_gene: .
CDR3aa: CASSVSWGRSNSPLHF
CDR3nt: TGTGCCAGCAGCGTATCCTGGGGAAGGTCGAATTCACCCCTCCACTTT

len: 15
abundance: .
j_gene: TRBJ1-4
v_gene: TRBV25-1
d_gene: TRBD1
CDR3aa: CASSDYRGKGEKLFF
CDR3nt: TGTGCCAGCAGTGATTACAGGGGAAAGGGTGAAAAACTGTTTTTT

len: 14
abundance: .
j_gene: TRBJ1-4
v_gene: TRBV9
d_gene: .
CDR3aa: CASSVGTDNEKLFF
CDR3nt: TGTGCCAGCAGCGTAGGTACCGATAATGAAAAACTGTTTTTT

len: 13
abundance: .
j_gene: TRBJ1-2
v_gene: TRBV29-1
d_gene: .
CDR3aa: CSVHAWANYGYTF
CDR3nt: TGCAGCGTCCATGCATGGGCCAACTATGGCTACACCTTC

len: 15
abundance: .
j_gene: TRBJ2-1
v_gene: TRBV19
d_gene: TRBD2
CDR3aa: CASSAGLVSHNEQFF
CDR3nt: TGTGCCAGTAGTGCCGGACTAGTAAGCCACAATGAGCAGTTCTTC

len: 14
abundance: many
j_gene: TRBJ2-2
v_gene: TRBV5-1
d_gene: .
CDR3aa: CASSLPGPAGELFF
CDR3nt: TGCGCCAGCAGCTTACCGGGCCCTGCCGGGGAGCTGTTTTTT

len: 14
abundance: few
j_gene: TRBJ1-5
v_gene: TRBV11-2
d_gene: TRBD1
CDR3aa: CASSEGTGRQPQHF
CDR3nt: TGTGCCAGCAGCGAGGGGACAGGGCGGCAGCCCCAGCATTTT

len: 12
abundance: .
j_gene: TRBJ2-3
v_gene: TRBV30
d_gene: .
CDR3aa: CAWSVVGDTQYF
CDR3nt: TGTGCCTGGAGTGTAGTTGGGGATACGCAGTATTTT

len: 11
abundance: .
j_gene: TRBJ1-1
v_gene: TRBV2
d_gene: .
CDR3aa: CASIQNTEAFF
CDR3nt: TGTGCCAGCATCCAGAACACTGAAGCTTTCTTT

len: 16
abundance: .
j_gene: TRBJ1-5
v_gene: TRBV2
d_gene: TRBD1
CDR3aa: CASSKAAGTGDQPQHF
CDR3nt: TGTGCCAGCAGCAAAGCCGCCGGGACAGGGGATCAGCCCCAGCATTTT

len: 19
abundance: few
j_gene: TRBJ1-1
v_gene: TRBV30
d_gene: TRBD1
CDR3aa: CAWNLPLPGTGYGDTEAFF
CDR3nt: TGTGCCTGGAACCTTCCCCTCCCCGGGACAGGGTACGGGGACACTGAAGCTTTCTTT

len: 12
abundance: .
j_gene: TRBJ2-1
v_gene: TRBV30
d_gene: .
CDR3aa: CAWSGRSNEQFF
CDR3nt: TGTGCCTGGAGCGGGCGGTCCAATGAGCAGTTCTTC

len: 14
abundance: few
j_gene: TRBJ2-1
v_gene: TRBV2
d_gene: TRBD2
CDR3aa: CASSQGGGYNEQFF
CDR3nt: TGTGCCAGCAGTCAAGGCGGGGGTTACAATGAGCAGTTCTTC

len: 13
abundance: .
j_gene: TRBJ2-5
v_gene: TRBV29-1
d_gene: TRBD2
CDR3aa: CSGSGGHQETQYF
CDR3nt: TGCAGCGGTAGCGGGGGACACCAAGAGACCCAGTACTTC

len: 13
abundance: few
j_gene: TRBJ1-1
v_gene: TRBV19
d_gene: .
CDR3aa: CASSMGQNTEAFF
CDR3nt: TGTGCCAGTAGTATGGGACAGAACACTGAAGCTTTCTTT

len: 14
abundance: few
j_gene: TRBJ2-3
v_gene: TRBV7-2
d_gene: TRBD2
CDR3aa: CASSLGLAGDTQYF
CDR3nt: TGTGCCAGCAGCTTAGGACTAGCCGGAGATACGCAGTATTTT

len: 13
abundance: few
j_gene: TRBJ1-5
v_gene: TRBV10-3
d_gene: .
CDR3aa: CAISEREEQPQHF
CDR3nt: TGTGCCATCAGTGAGAGAGAAGAACAGCCCCAGCATTTT

len: 15
abundance: .
j_gene: TRBJ1-6
v_gene: TRBV30
d_gene: TRBD1
CDR3aa: CAWSPRRQGDSPLHF
CDR3nt: TGTGCCTGGAGTCCGAGACGACAGGGGGATTCACCCCTCCACTTT

len: 14
abundance: .
j_gene: TRBJ1-5
v_gene: TRBV10-3
d_gene: TRBD1
CDR3aa: CAIRGDRGNQPQHF
CDR3nt: TGTGCCATCAGAGGCGACAGGGGCAATCAGCCCCAGCATTTT

len: 15
abundance: .
j_gene: TRBJ1-5
v_gene: TRBV5-6
d_gene: .
CDR3aa: CASSFWQTPNQPQHF
CDR3nt: TGTGCCAGCAGCTTTTGGCAGACACCGAATCAGCCCCAGCATTTT

len: 13
abundance: few
j_gene: TRBJ2-1
v_gene: TRBV19
d_gene: .
CDR3aa: CASSTGTYNEQFF
CDR3nt: TGTGCCAGTAGTACGGGAACCTACAATGAGCAGTTCTTC

len: 15
abundance: .
j_gene: TRBJ2-1
v_gene: TRBV9
d_gene: .
CDR3aa: CASSVREGGNNEQFF
CDR3nt: TGTGCCAGCAGCGTACGCGAGGGTGGGAACAATGAGCAGTTCTTC